This TCR beta chain was sequenced during a study of spatial heterogeneity in lung cancer (dated by TCRdb to between 2018 and 2020). Regarding the complete study: More beta-chain than alpha-chain transcripts were consistently detected, likely reflecting higher beta-chain transcript abundance. Both alpha and beta chains were TCR-sequenced in samples taken at surgery, namely 220 tumor regions, 61 to 65 matched nontumor lung samples and 55 to 60 PBMC samples. In the raw uncorrected reads, each unique combination of TCR and UMI appeared more than ten times on average. The study linked features of the TCR repertoire to counts of nonsynonymous mutations, which were determined by whole-exome sequencing of tumor tissue. TCR alpha and beta repertoires were quantitatively compared across multiple tumor regions, matched nontumor lung and blood in non-small cell lung cancer.

The junction carries 24 bases between V and J, which are trimmed by 5 bases and 5 bases respectively. The germline V gene yields SGHVS for CDR1 and FQNEAQ for CDR2. The cysteine opens and the phenylalanine closes a CDR3 of 17 amino acids. Of the read, only the CDR3 DNA is kept; its 51 bases are in frame from base 1. This clonotype is assessed as medium-sized (0.01 to 0.1%). Its target antigen remains unknown. No base quality values were provided; no much bigger clone lies one nucleotide off. Here is what the overall study found, with its caveats: Confirming at a functional level the hypothesis that regional TCRs recognize regional mutations was considered to require additional single-cell paired TCR alpha and beta sequencing.

The library was made by 5' RACE. Sequencing instrument: NextSeq 500. To allow correction of PCR and sequencing errors, the TCR library protocol tagged every TCR cDNA molecule with a unique molecular identifier. The paper's data handling went like this. Decombinator tools were used for TCR identification, UMI-based error correction and CDR3 extraction. TCRs above a frequency of 2 per 1,000, corresponding to the top 1% of the tumor frequency distribution, were defined as expanded. Renyi diversity was calculated using the R vegan package after each repertoire was subsampled 100 times to 5,000 TCRs. To build CDR3 similarity networks, amino acid triplet string-kernel similarity was used, and CDR3s were connected when their pairwise similarity was above 0.82. Through fastp at Q25 and MiXCR, TCRdb rebuilt clones from the public reads, retaining in-frame beta chains. Each record represents a unique CDR3 protein, reported with the most common genes and DNA among its rows. These V and J calls are TCRdb output, not the study's own analysis. The sample yields over 2,500 distinct CDR3 sequences; roughly 9.8% were counted once. The ten largest clones add up to 25% to 30% of the sample.

The time point label of this sample denotes: sample taken at primary tumor resection. Donors were about 70 patients with early-stage, untreated non-small cell lung cancer from the lung TRACERx cohort. Whole RNA extracted from tumor and nontumor lung tissue, or from cryopreserved PBMC samples, was used for TCR sequencing without cell sorting. Patients were selected for TCR sequencing only if sufficient RNA was available from at least two tumor regions. Before selection, tumor and adjacent nontumor lung specimens were reviewed by a lung pathologist. The TCR was taken from a male donor with early-stage non-small cell lung cancer. The rearrangement combines TRBV7-8 with TRBJ2-5; 6 matching bases give a weak D call of TRBD2. The input for sequencing was normal lung tissue next to the tumor, taken at surgery. The CDR3 region: CASSELPLGGSVETQYF. The DNA sequence is given as TGTGCCAGCAGCGAGTTGCCATTGGGAGGTTCGGTGGAGACCCAGTACTTC.